This T cell receptor (beta chain) comes out of a study of blood T cell repertoires in COVID-19. In the study overall: The study drew acute and convalescent COVID-19 samples from the United States, Italy and Spain. Sources were T cells, B-cell-depleted T cells, or PBMCs; the material itself was cDNA or gDNA.

As originally analysed: Reference gene primer amplification gave nucleated cell count estimates. TCRdb keeps only in-frame clones here, not all; method: immunoSEQ multiplex PCR. That table supplies the V and J calls and clone size; D and trimming were determined from the DNA. The profile shows about 300,000 clones, about 90% of them singletons. V shed 3 bases and J shed 1 base, with 13 bases lying between them. The CDR3 runs 15 residues. The germline gives CDR1 SGHVS, CDR2 FQNEAQ. Seattle researchers signed up patients amid active infection and tracked them longitudinally. The chain uses TRBV7-8 and TRBJ2-7; a weak D match, TRBD2 (6 bases). The sample consisted of peripheral blood. The TCR was taken from a woman in her twenties or thirties with COVID-19, enrolled during active disease. The CDR3 spells CASSFIGGSSYEQYV. The CDR3 DNA reads as TGTGCCAGCAGCTTTATAGGAGGGTCATCCTACGAGCAGTACGTC.